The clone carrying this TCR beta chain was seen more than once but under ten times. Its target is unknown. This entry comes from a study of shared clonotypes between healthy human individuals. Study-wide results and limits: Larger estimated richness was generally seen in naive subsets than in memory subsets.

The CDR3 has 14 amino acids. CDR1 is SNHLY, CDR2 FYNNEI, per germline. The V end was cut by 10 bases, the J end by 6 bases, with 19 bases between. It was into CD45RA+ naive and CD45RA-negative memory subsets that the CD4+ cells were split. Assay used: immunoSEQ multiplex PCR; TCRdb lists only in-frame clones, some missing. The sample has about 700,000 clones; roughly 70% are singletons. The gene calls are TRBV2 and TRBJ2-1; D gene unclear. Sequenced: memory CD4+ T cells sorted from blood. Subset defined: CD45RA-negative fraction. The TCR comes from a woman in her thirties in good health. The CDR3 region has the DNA TGTGCCATCCCCGGGCAGTGGCGGTCCAATGAGCAGTTCTTC. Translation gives CAIPGQWRSNEQFF. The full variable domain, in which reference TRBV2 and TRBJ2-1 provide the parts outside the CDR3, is EPEVTQTPSHQVTQMGQEVILRCVPISNHLYFYWYRQILGQKVEFLVSFYNNEISEKSEIFDDQFSVERPDGSNFTLKIRSTKLEDSAMYFCAIPGQWRSNEQFFGPGTRLTVL.